The clone carrying this TCR beta chain was recorded once. Its antigen remains unidentified. In germline, CDR1 is SEHNR, CDR2 FQNEAQ (reference sequence). The CDR3 runs 14 residues. The V segment lost 5 bases and the J segment 3 bases; nucleotides outside the gene matches: 7. The data are from a study of T cell responses to AZD1222 COVID-19 vaccine. General study points: A reported finding is that nearly half of spike-specific TCRs target unmutated variant regions. The study found Spike-specific TCR breadth and depth rose after two AZD1222 doses. Among AZD1222 vaccinees, only six or seven were seropositive at baseline.

Sequencing used immunoSEQ multiplex PCR; TCRdb keeps in-frame clones, though not all of them. The sample records about 74,000 clones, under 95% being singletons. Pooled samples include second doses given at about 4 or 12 weeks. The starting material was peripheral blood, obtained 28 days after the second AZD1222 dose. The clonotype comes from an adult who received the AZD1222 COVID-19 vaccine. This chain uses TRBV7-9 with TRBJ2-7; TRBD2 agrees at 7 bases. CDR3 sequence (DNA): TGTGCCAGCAGCCCACCTAGCGGACTCTACGAGCAGTACTTC. Protein sequence: CASSPPSGLYEQYF.